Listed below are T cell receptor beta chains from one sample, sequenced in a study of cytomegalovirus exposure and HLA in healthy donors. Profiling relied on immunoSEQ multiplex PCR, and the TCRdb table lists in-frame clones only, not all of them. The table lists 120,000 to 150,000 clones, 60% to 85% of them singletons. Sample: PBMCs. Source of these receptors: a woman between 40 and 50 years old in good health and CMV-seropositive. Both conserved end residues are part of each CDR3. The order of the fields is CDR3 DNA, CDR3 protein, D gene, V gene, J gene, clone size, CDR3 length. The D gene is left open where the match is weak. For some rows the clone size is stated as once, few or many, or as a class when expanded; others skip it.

CDR3 DNA: TGTGCCAGCTCACCCCCCGGGCAGGGCCGTGGAAACACCATATATTTT
CDR3 protein: CASSPPGQGRGNTIYF
D gene: .
V gene: TRBV18
J gene: TRBJ1-3
clone size: few
CDR3 length: 16

CDR3 DNA: TGTGCCAGCAGCTTAGGGACCGGGACAGGGAACTATGGCTACACCTTC
CDR3 protein: CASSLGTGTGNYGYTF
D gene: TRBD1
V gene: TRBV7-9
J gene: TRBJ1-2
clone size: .
CDR3 length: 16

CDR3 DNA: TGCGCCAGCCCTTGGACAGGGGGCACCTCCTACGAGCAGTACTTC
CDR3 protein: CASPWTGGTSYEQYF
D gene: TRBD1
V gene: TRBV5-1
J gene: TRBJ2-7
clone size: few
CDR3 length: 15

CDR3 DNA: TGTGCCAGCAGCTTAGCGAGGGCAACAGATACGCAGTATTTT
CDR3 protein: CASSLARATDTQYF
D gene: .
V gene: TRBV7-9
J gene: TRBJ2-3
clone size: .
CDR3 length: 14

CDR3 DNA: TGTGCCAGCAGTTACAGACAGGAAAATGAAAAACTGTTTTTT
CDR3 protein: CASSYRQENEKLFF
D gene: .
V gene: TRBV6-5
J gene: TRBJ1-4
clone size: .
CDR3 length: 14

CDR3 DNA: TGTGCCAGCAGCTTAATGGCCCAATCGGCGGCCCGCGACACCTTC
CDR3 protein: CASSLMAQSAARDTF
D gene: .
V gene: TRBV5-5
J gene: TRBJ1-2
clone size: .
CDR3 length: 15

CDR3 DNA: TGTGCCAGCAGCTTAGATAGCGTCGTGGGCACTGAAGCTTTCTTT
CDR3 protein: CASSLDSVVGTEAFF
D gene: .
V gene: TRBV11-2
J gene: TRBJ1-1
clone size: .
CDR3 length: 15

CDR3 DNA: TGTGCCAGCGTCCGGGTTCAGCCCCAGCATTTT
CDR3 protein: CASVRVQPQHF
D gene: .
V gene: TRBV6-5
J gene: TRBJ1-5
clone size: .
CDR3 length: 11

CDR3 DNA: TGTGCCAGCAGCTTTAGCGGGGGTAGCGACGAGCAGTACTTC
CDR3 protein: CASSFSGGSDEQYF
D gene: TRBD2
V gene: TRBV7-9
J gene: TRBJ2-7
clone size: .
CDR3 length: 14

CDR3 DNA: TGTGCCATCAGTGGGGGCAGGGGGCGTACTGAAGCTTTCTTT
CDR3 protein: CAISGGRGRTEAFF
D gene: TRBD1
V gene: TRBV10-3
J gene: TRBJ1-1
clone size: .
CDR3 length: 14

CDR3 DNA: TGTGCCAGCCGGGGAACGGCCGGGACTAGCGGGGGGCCATACAATGAGCAGTTCTTC
CDR3 protein: CASRGTAGTSGGPYNEQFF
D gene: TRBD2
V gene: TRBV2
J gene: TRBJ2-1
clone size: .
CDR3 length: 19

CDR3 DNA: TGTGCCAGCAGCTGGATTAGCGGGGGGGCCGGAGAGACCCAGTACTTC
CDR3 protein: CASSWISGGAGETQYF
D gene: TRBD2
V gene: TRBV7-9
J gene: TRBJ2-5
clone size: once
CDR3 length: 16

CDR3 DNA: TGTGCCAGCAGCCGGGACATCCTCGGGGATACGCAGTATTTT
CDR3 protein: CASSRDILGDTQYF
D gene: .
V gene: TRBV7-6
J gene: TRBJ2-3
clone size: .
CDR3 length: 14